Below are 9 T cell receptor beta chains sequenced from a single sample in a study of T cell changes during pregnancy in multiple sclerosis. TCRdb's table, derived via immunoSEQ multiplex PCR, lists solely in-frame clones and lacks some. The sample holds tens of thousands of clones, approximately 90% seen once. The specimen comprised CD4+ T cells from peripheral blood mononuclear cells, sampled after pregnancy. All receptors derive from a female donor with multiple sclerosis, enrolled in a pregnancy study.

The rearrangement links TRBV6-5 to TRBJ2-2, with 7 positions matching TRBD1. The CDR3 has 13 amino acids. The J segment lost 4 bases and the V segment lost 6 bases, leaving 2 bases of the junction unmatched. Germline V CDR1 and CDR2: MNHEY, SVGAGI. Written as DNA, the CDR3 is TGTGCCAGCAGGAGGACAGGCACCGGGGAGCTGTTTTTT. Amino acid sequence: CASRRTGTGELFF.

V gene TRBV18 combines with J gene TRBJ1-5; a weak D match, TRBD1 (6 bases). Germline V lookup: CDR1 KGHSH, CDR2 LQKENI. The CDR3 loop spans 14 amino acids. V lost 3 bases, J lost 1 base, and 7 bases lay in between. The CDR3 DNA follows: TGTGCCAGCTCACCTCAGGGGAGCAATCAGCCCCAGCATTTT. It specifies CASSPQGSNQPQHF.

The CDR3 loop reads CASSQSYRGGTEAFF. In DNA form, the CDR3 reads TGCGCCAGCAGTCAATCTTACAGGGGAGGCACTGAAGCTTTCTTT. The chain is built from TRBV23-1 and TRBJ1-1; 7 bases align to TRBD1. TRBV23-1 is flagged as an ORF with uncertain function. The CDR3 consists of 15 residues. The J segment lost 4 bases and the V segment lost 0 bases, leaving 5 bases of the junction unmatched.

This chain connects TRBV5-1 to TRBJ2-1; D not resolved. Germline lookup yields CDR1 SGHRS and CDR2 YFSETQ. The CDR3 loop spans 15 amino acids. With 4 bases removed from V and 5 bases from J, the gap between germline ends came to 16 bases. The DNA of the CDR3 is TGCGCCAGCAGCCCCGACCGTACTAACCACAATGAGCAGTTCTTC. Encoded protein: CASSPDRTNHNEQFF.

This chain connects TRBV21-1 to TRBJ2-7; whether TRBD1, the table's D call, matches the DNA was not checked. TRBV21-1 is a documented pseudogene. The CDR3 is 19 amino acids. The CDR3 sequence: CASSTHGRPRLHSYYEQYF. The CDR3 DNA reads as TGTGCCAGCAGCACACATGGCCGTCCCCGATTGCATTCATACTACGAGCAGTACTTC.

The chain is built from TRBV7-3 and TRBJ2-1; TRBD1 matches at 8 bases. The CDR3 covers 13 residues. V trimming: 5 bases; J trimming: 7 bases; junction bases outside the gene matches: 4. Germline assignment: CDR1 SGHTA and CDR2 FQGTGA. The CDR3 reads CASSPTGANEQFF. The CDR3 nucleotides read TGTGCCAGCAGCCCGACAGGGGCGAATGAGCAGTTCTTC.

This clone appeared a single time. This chain uses TRBV6-1 with TRBJ2-7, with 9 bases aligning to TRBD1. CDR1 and CDR2 from the germline V gene are MNHNS and SASEGT. V shed 1 base and J 6 bases; nucleotides not matched to a gene: 7. This CDR3 contains 15 residues. The chain's CDR3 is CASSEGGTGLGEQYF. The CDR3 region has the DNA TGTGCCAGCAGTGAAGGGGGGACAGGGTTAGGCGAGCAGTACTTC.

The sample holds one count of this clone. This sequence joins TRBV16 and TRBJ2-2, with 9 bases identical to TRBD1. Germline V lookup: CDR1 KGHSY, CDR2 FQNENV. The CDR3 is made up of 15 amino acids. Unmatched junction bases numbered 3, after V lost 1 base and J lost 6 bases. The CDR3 loop reads CASSQFRTGAGELFF. CDR3 coding DNA: TGTGCCAGCAGCCAATTTCGGACAGGGGCCGGGGAGCTGTTTTTT.

This chain connects TRBV7-3 to TRBJ2-1, with 8 bases matching TRBD2. Trimming cost V 2 bases and J 8 bases; bases outside gene matches: 8. CDR1 is SGHTA, CDR2 FQGTGA, per germline. There are 15 residues in the CDR3. This CDR3 reads CASSLSSGGFYEQFF. CDR3 nucleotides: TGTGCCAGCAGCTTATCGAGCGGGGGATTTTATGAGCAGTTCTTC. Full variable domain (remainder filled in from reference TRBV7-3 and TRBJ2-1): GAGVSQTPSNKVTEKGKYVELRCDPISGHTALYWYRQSLGQGPEFLIYFQGTGAADDSGLPNDRFFAVRPEGSVSTLKIQRTERGDSAVYLCASSLSSGGFYEQFFGPGTRLTVL.